This T cell receptor (beta chain) was documented in a study of T cell repertoires in ileal Crohn's disease. At the level of the study: At surgery, more than 30% of patients smoked, with median disease duration 7.9 years.

Each sample's TCRB immunosequencing used around 500 nanograms of biopsy DNA. Repertoires were generated with immunoSEQ multiplex PCR, while TCRdb's copy carries only in-frame clones and drops some. The data hold around 15,000 clones, with 93% observed a single time. Study findings and constraints: High-frequency clones were more common in sorted CD8 than CD4 cells. Clonal expansions were more frequent in active smokers than non-smokers at surgery.

Note on this clone: The antigen is unknown.

This CDR3 is built from 14 residues. Germline assignment: CDR1 SGHNT and CDR2 YENEEA. The V end was cut by 5 bases, the J end by 4 bases, with 11 bases between. The rearrangement links TRBV11-3 to TRBJ2-2; the D is unclear. Sample: ileal tissue. The source of this sequence is an adult with Crohn's disease. The CDR3 protein is CASSKARATGELFF. For the CDR3, the DNA is TGTGCCAGCAGCAAGGCTAGAGCCACCGGGGAGCTGTTTTTT.